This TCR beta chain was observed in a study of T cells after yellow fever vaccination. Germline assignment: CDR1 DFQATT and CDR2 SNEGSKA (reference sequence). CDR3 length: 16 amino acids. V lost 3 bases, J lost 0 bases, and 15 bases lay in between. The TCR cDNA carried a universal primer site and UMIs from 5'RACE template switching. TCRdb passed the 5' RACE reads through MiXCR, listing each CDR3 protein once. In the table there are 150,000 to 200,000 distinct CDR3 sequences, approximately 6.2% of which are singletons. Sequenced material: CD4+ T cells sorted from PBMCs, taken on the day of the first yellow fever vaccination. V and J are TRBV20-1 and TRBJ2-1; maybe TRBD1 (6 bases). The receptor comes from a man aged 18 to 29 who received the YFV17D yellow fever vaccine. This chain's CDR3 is CSASPGPDSSYNEQFF. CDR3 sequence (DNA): TGCAGTGCTAGCCCGGGGCCGGACAGCTCCTACAATGAGCAGTTCTTC.